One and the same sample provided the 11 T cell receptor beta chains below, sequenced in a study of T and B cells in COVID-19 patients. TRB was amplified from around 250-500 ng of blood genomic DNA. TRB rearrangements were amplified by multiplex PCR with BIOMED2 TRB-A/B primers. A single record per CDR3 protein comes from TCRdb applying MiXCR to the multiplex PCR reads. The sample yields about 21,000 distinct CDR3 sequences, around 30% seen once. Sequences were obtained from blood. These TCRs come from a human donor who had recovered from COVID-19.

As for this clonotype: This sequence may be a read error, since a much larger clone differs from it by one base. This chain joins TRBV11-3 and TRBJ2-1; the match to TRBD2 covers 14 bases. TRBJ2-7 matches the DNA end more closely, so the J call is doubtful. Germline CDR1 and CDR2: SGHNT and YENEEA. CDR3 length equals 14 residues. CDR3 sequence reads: CASSGLAGGNEQYF. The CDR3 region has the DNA TGTGCCAGCAGTGGACTAGCGGGGGGCAATGAGCAGTACTTC.

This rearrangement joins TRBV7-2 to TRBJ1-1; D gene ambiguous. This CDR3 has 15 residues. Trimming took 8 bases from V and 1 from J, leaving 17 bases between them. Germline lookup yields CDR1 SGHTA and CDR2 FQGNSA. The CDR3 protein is CASVRSVVRNTEAFF. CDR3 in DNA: TGTGCCAGCGTCCGGTCGGTTGTGAGGAACACTGAAGCTTTCTTT. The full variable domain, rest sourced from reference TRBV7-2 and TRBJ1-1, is GAGVSQSPSNKVTEKGKDVELRCDPISGHTALYWYRQSLGQGLEFLIYFQGNSAPDKSGLPSDRFSAERTGGSVSTLTIQRTQQEDSAVYLCASVRSVVRNTEAFFGQGTRLTVV.

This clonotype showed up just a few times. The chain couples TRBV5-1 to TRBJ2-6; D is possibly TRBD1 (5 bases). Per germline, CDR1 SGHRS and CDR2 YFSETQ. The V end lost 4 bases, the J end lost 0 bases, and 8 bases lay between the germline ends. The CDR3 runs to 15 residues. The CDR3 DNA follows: TGCGCCAGCAGCGCGACAGTCTCTGGGGCCAACGTCCTGACTTTC. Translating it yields CASSATVSGANVLTF.

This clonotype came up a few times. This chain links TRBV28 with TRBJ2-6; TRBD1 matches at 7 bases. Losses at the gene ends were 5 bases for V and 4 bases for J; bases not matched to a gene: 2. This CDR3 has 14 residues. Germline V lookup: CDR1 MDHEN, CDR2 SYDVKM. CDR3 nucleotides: TGTGCCAGCAGTACAGGGGCGGGGGCCAACGTCCTGACTTTC. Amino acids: CASSTGAGANVLTF.

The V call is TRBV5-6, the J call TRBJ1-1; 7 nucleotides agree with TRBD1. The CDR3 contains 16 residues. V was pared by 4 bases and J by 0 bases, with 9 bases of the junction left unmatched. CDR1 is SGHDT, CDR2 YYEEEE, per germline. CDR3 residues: CASSNMGQTMNTEAFF. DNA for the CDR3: TGTGCCAGCAGCAACATGGGACAGACAATGAACACTGAAGCTTTCTTT.

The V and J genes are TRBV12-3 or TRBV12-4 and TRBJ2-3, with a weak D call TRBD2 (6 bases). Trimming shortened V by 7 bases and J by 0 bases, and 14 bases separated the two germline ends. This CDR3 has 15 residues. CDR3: CASIPYRGSTDTQYF. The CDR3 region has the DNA TGTGCCAGCATTCCTTACCGGGGGAGCACAGATACGCAGTATTTT.

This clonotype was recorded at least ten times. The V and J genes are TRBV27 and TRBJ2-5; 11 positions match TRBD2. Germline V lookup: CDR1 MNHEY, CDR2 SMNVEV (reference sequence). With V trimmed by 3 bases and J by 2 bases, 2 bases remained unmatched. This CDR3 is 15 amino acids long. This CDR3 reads CASSFLAGGQETQYF. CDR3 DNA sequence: TGTGCCAGCAGTTTTCTAGCGGGGGGACAAGAGACCCAGTACTTC.

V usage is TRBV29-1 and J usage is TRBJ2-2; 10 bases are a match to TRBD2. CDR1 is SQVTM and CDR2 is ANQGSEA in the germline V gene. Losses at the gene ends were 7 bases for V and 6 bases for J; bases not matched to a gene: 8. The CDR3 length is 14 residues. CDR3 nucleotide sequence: TGCAGCGCTACGACTAGCGGGTTTGCCGGGGAGCTGTTTTTT. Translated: CSATTSGFAGELFF.

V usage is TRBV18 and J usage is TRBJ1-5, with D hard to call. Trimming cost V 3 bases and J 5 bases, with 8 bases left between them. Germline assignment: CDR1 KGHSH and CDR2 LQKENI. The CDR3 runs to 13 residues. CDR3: CASSPEADQPQHF. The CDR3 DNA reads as TGTGCCAGCTCACCGGAGGCTGATCAGCCCCAGCATTTT.

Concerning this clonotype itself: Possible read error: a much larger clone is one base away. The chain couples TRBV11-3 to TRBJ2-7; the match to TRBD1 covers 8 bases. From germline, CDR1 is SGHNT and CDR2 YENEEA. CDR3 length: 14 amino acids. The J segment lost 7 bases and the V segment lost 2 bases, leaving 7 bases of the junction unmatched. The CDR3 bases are TGTGCCAGCAGCTTACCGGACAGGGAAAATGAGCAGTACTTC. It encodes CASSLPDRENEQYF.

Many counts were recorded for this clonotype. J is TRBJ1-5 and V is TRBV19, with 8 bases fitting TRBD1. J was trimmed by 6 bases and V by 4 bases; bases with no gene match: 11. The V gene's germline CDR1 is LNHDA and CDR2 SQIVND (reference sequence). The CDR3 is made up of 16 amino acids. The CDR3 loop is CASSRGTGGIFQPQHF. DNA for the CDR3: TGTGCCAGTAGTAGGGGGACAGGTGGAATCTTTCAGCCCCAGCATTTT. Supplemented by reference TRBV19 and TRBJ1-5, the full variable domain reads DGGITQSPKYLFRKEGQNVTLSCEQNLNHDAMYWYRQDPGQGLRLIYYSQIVNDFQKGDIAEGYSVSREKKESFPLTVTSAQKNPTAFYLCASSRGTGGIFQPQHFGDGTRLSIL.